Below are 11 T cell receptor beta chains sequenced from a single sample in a study of T cells after posttransplantation cyclophosphamide. Busulfan-fludarabine conditioning, marrow transplant, and cyclophosphamide on days +3 and +4 were administered. Profiled with immunoSEQ multiplex PCR; TCRdb holds only in-frame clones, not every one. This sample comprises 15,000 or so clones, none seen once only. The material was PBMCs, obtained after allogeneic stem cell transplant with posttransplant cyclophosphamide. These receptors came from a female patient between 40 and 55 years old who received an allogeneic stem cell transplant from an unrelated donor, was CMV-positive, and had acute GVHD only. The graft donor may be the source of some T cells.

This clone was counted ten times or more. The CDR3 region has the DNA TGCGCCAGCAGCTTAGGACAGGGCCCCTACGAGCAGTACGTC. This translates into CASSLGQGPYEQYV. The V call is TRBV5-1, the J call TRBJ2-7; TRBD1 aligns across 8 bases. The CDR3 loop spans 14 amino acids. Trimming at V came to 2 bases and at J to 2 bases, leaving 3 bases not matched to a gene. The germline V gene has CDR1 SGHRS and CDR2 YFSETQ.

This clone was found many times. The V call is TRBV7-3, the J call TRBJ2-6; 8 bases are a match to TRBD1. V shed 4 bases, J shed 2 bases, and the junction held 1 base outside the gene matches. CDR3 size: 15 residues. Per the germline V gene, CDR1 is SGHTA and CDR2 is FQGTGA. The CDR3 reads CASSWTGPGANVLTF. CDR3 coding DNA: TGTGCCAGCAGCTGGACAGGGCCTGGGGCCAACGTCCTGACTTTC.

There are many counts of this clone. The rearrangement joins TRBV14 to TRBJ2-3, with 7 bases matching TRBD2. The CDR3 runs 17 residues. Germline V gives CDR1 SGHDN, CDR2 FVKESK. V was clipped by 5 bases and J by 5 bases; unmatched bases: 16. This chain's CDR3 is CASSDALAGRTVDTQYF. In nucleotides, the CDR3 is TGTGCCAGCAGCGACGCTTTAGCCGGGAGGACGGTAGATACGCAGTATTTT.

This clone was detected ten times or more. The gene calls are TRBV27 and TRBJ1-6; 9 bases line up with TRBD1. Germline CDR1 MNHEY, CDR2 SMNVEV (reference sequence). This CDR3 spans 17 amino acids. After removal of 2 bases from V and 7 bases from J, the junction contained 9 bases not matched to a gene. CDR3 sequence reads: CASSLGTGTIGNSPLHF. The CDR3 region has the DNA TGTGCCAGCAGTTTAGGGACAGGGACAATCGGGAATTCACCCCTCCACTTT.

This clone was seen ten or more times. The sample carries other DNA sequences with the same CDR3. V and J are TRBV6-1 and TRBJ2-7; D is possibly TRBD1 (5 bases). The CDR3 loop spans 12 amino acids. Germline-derived CDR1 and CDR2 are MNHNS and SASEGT. Trimming pared 2 bases from V and 4 bases from J, leaving 6 bases between. The CDR3 spells CASSEPGYEQYV. DNA for the CDR3: TGTGCCAGCAGTGAACCAGGGTACGAGCAGTACGTC.

This clone has a count of ten or more. The chain links TRBV19 to TRBJ1-2, with no clear D. V lost 7 bases to trimming and J lost 0 bases, with 15 bases between them. The germline V gene has CDR1 LNHDA and CDR2 SQIVND (reference sequence). CDR3 length: 15 residues. The CDR3 spells CASIPSHYTNYGYTF. The CDR3 region has the DNA TGTGCCAGTATTCCCAGCCACTATACTAACTATGGCTACACCTTC.

Ten or more counts support this clone. The chain recombines TRBV27 with TRBJ2-1, with D possibly matching TRBD2 (5 bases). The CDR3 has 13 residues. Germline CDR1 and CDR2: MNHEY and SMNVEV (reference sequence). V lost 3 bases, J lost 7 bases, and 10 bases lay in between. CDR3 nucleotides: TGTGCCAGCAGTTTCCTCGGCGGGAATGAGCAGTTCTTC. Protein: CASSFLGGNEQFF.

This clone was seen many times. J is TRBJ1-5 and V is TRBV21-1; TRBD1 is the table's D call, not checked against the DNA. TRBV21-1 corresponds to a pseudogene. The CDR3 sequence is 15 residues long. CDR3 DNA: TGTGCCAGCAGCAAAGCGCGGGACAGGAATCAGCCCCAGCATTTT. Its translation is CASSKARDRNQPQHF.

By share of the sample, this clone is medium-sized. The chain is built from TRBV5-4 and TRBJ2-5; D is perhaps TRBD2 (7 bases). The germline V gene has CDR1 SGHNT and CDR2 YYREEE (reference sequence). The length of the CDR3 is 16 residues. Trimming cost V 0 bases and J 5 bases, with 17 bases left between them. The CDR3 bases are TGTGCCAGCAGCTTGGTATTGGGGGGGCTCAGCGAGACCCAGTACTTC. This codes for CASSLVLGGLSETQYF.

This clone has only a few counts. The chain joins TRBV7-8 to TRBJ2-3, with TRBD2 matching 11 bases. Losses at the gene ends were 6 bases for V and 4 bases for J; bases not matched to a gene: 6. Germline assignment: CDR1 SGHVS and CDR2 FQNEAQ. The CDR3 extends over 15 amino acids. In DNA form, the CDR3 reads TGTGCCAGCAGTCTAGCGGGGGGTCCATCAGATACGCAGTATTTT. Its translation is CASSLAGGPSDTQYF.

This clone was seen ten or more times. The chain employs TRBV5-1 and TRBJ1-2; D gene ambiguous. With 4 bases removed from V and 7 bases from J, the gap between germline ends came to 17 bases. The CDR3 consists of 14 residues. Germline V CDR1 and CDR2: SGHRS, YFSETQ. CDR3 sequence (DNA): TGCGCCAGCAGCAATGGCGTGGACTCCCGTGGCTACACCTTC. It yields the protein CASSNGVDSRGYTF.